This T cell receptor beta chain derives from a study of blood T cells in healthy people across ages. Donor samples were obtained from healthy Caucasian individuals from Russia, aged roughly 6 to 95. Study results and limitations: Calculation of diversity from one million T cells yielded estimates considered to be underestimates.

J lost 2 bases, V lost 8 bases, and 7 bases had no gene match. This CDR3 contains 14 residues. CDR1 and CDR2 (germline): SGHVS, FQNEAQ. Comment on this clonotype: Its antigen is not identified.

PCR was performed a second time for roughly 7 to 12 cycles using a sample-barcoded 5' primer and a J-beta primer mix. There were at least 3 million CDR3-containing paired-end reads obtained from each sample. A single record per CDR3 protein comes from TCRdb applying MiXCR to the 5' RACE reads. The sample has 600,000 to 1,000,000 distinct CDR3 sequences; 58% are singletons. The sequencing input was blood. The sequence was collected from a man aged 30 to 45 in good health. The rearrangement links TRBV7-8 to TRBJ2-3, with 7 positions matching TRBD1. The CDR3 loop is CASGVGGSTDTQYF. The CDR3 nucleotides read TGTGCCAGCGGGGTAGGGGGCTCCACAGATACGCAGTATTTT.